One sample yielded the 22 T cell receptor beta chains listed below, sequenced in a study of T cell responses to AZD1222 COVID-19 vaccine. Sequencing used immunoSEQ multiplex PCR; TCRdb keeps in-frame clones, though not all of them. The sample contains some 25,000 clones, around 87% of which appear only once. The sequencing used peripheral blood, collected 28 days after the second AZD1222 dose. The receptors were gathered from an adult who received the AZD1222 COVID-19 vaccine.

The J gene is TRBJ1-3, the V gene TRBV4-1; no clear D. The CDR3 runs 14 residues. Germline loops: CDR1 MGHRA, CDR2 YSYEKL. Trimming pared 2 bases from V and 7 bases from J, leaving 12 bases between. CDR3 sequence reads: CASSQPYSRNTIYF. The CDR3 DNA is TGCGCCAGCAGCCAACCCTACAGTCGCAACACCATATATTTT.

The chain is built from TRBV27 and TRBJ1-1; possibly TRBD1 for D (6 bases). Trimming removed 6 bases at V and 4 bases at J, with 18 bases between. The CDR3 consists of 15 residues. Germline V gene data show CDR1 as MNHEY and CDR2 as SMNVEV (reference sequence). The CDR3 reads CASREKGGRGTEAFF. The CDR3 DNA sequence: TGTGCCAGCAGGGAAAAGGGGGGGCGCGGCACTGAAGCTTTCTTT.

The CDR3 DNA is TGTGCCAGCAGCTTTAGGACCAGCACAGATACGCAGTATTTT. It codes for CASSFRTSTDTQYF. The chain carries TRBV7-8 and TRBJ2-3, with no clear D. This CDR3 contains 14 residues. Trimming shortened V by 3 bases and J by 0 bases, and 7 bases separated the two germline ends. CDR1 and CDR2 (germline): SGHVS, FQNEAQ. Based on the CDR3 plus reference TRBV7-8 and TRBJ2-3, the full variable domain is GAGVSQSPRYKVAKRGQDVALRCDPISGHVSLFWYQQALGQGPEFLTYFQNEAQLDKSGLPSDRFFAERPEGSVSTLKIQRTQQEDSAVYLCASSFRTSTDTQYFGPGTRLTVL.

This rearrangement joins TRBV27 to TRBJ2-2, with 9 bases identical to TRBD2. The CDR3 has 16 residues. J lost 5 bases, V lost 0 bases, and 4 bases had no gene match. Per germline, CDR1 MNHEY and CDR2 SMNVEV (reference sequence). The CDR3 is CASSLSGLAGTGELFF. The CDR3 DNA is TGTGCCAGCAGTTTATCCGGGCTAGCGGGAACCGGGGAGCTGTTTTTT.

The rearrangement links TRBV7-2 to TRBJ1-1; D not resolved. V was trimmed by 1 base and J by 0 bases, leaving 6 bases between them. The CDR3 spans 14 residues. CDR1 and CDR2 (germline): SGHTA, FQGNSA. CDR3 sequence (DNA): TGTGCCAGCAGCTTAGGACCCCTGAACACTGAAGCTTTCTTT. Its protein is CASSLGPLNTEAFF. The complete variable domain, with remaining parts taken from reference TRBV7-2 and TRBJ1-1, reads GAGVSQSPSNKVTEKGKDVELRCDPISGHTALYWYRQSLGQGLEFLIYFQGNSAPDKSGLPSDRFSAERTGGSVSTLTIQRTQQEDSAVYLCASSLGPLNTEAFFGQGTRLTVV.

The V gene is TRBV3-1 (or the pseudogene TRBV3-2), the J gene TRBJ2-4; D possibly matches TRBD1 or TRBD2 (6 bases each). V was pared by 4 bases and J by 8 bases, with 12 bases between. Germline CDR1 LGHDT, CDR2 YNNKEL (reference sequence). There are 13 residues in the CDR3. The CDR3 DNA is TGTGCCAGCAGCCTTCCGGGGGCTGACATTCAGTACTTC. This encodes CASSLPGADIQYF.

V is TRBV5-1 and J is TRBJ2-1; no reliable D call. The germline CDR1 and CDR2 sequences are SGHRS and YFSETQ. Trimming pared 2 bases from V and 0 bases from J, leaving 9 bases between. CDR3 size: 15 residues. The CDR3 region has the DNA TGCGCCAGCAGCTTCAGCCAGAGCTCCTACAATGAGCAGTTCTTC. Its translation: CASSFSQSSYNEQFF.

This chain uses TRBV21-1 with TRBJ1-5; the table calls TRBD1, which could not be checked here. TRBV21-1 is a pseudogene. CDR3 length: 16 amino acids. As DNA, the CDR3 is TGTGCCAGCAGCACCCCTCCACAGGTTAGCAATCAGCCCCAGCATTTT. Amino acid sequence: CASSTPPQVSNQPQHF.

The V gene is TRBV19, the J gene TRBJ1-5; 9 nucleotides line up with TRBD1. The germline CDR1 and CDR2 sequences are LNHDA and SQIVND (reference sequence). CDR3 size: 19 residues. The ends lost 5 bases at V and 2 bases at J; junction bases unmatched: 16. CDR3 sequence (DNA): TGTGCCAGTAGTTCCCGCGGGACAGGGACATCGGGGCGCAATCAGCCCCAGCATTTT. Amino acids: CASSSRGTGTSGRNQPQHF.

V and J are TRBV27 and TRBJ1-1; no reliable D call. CDR1 and CDR2 (germline): MNHEY, SMNVEV (reference sequence). V lost 5 bases and J 2 bases, leaving 9 bases between the germline ends. This CDR3 spans 13 amino acids. The CDR3 nucleotides read TGTGCCAGCAGTCCATCCTCAAACACTGAAGCTTTCTTT. Translated: CASSPSSNTEAFF.

This chain links TRBV3-1 (or the pseudogene TRBV3-2) with TRBJ2-1, with a tentative D call TRBD1 (6 bases). Germline V CDR1 and CDR2: LGHDT, YNNKEL (reference sequence). The CDR3 contains 16 residues. V dropped 4 bases and J dropped 2 bases, with 15 bases sitting between them. The CDR3 is CASSPRRRGPYNEQFF. For the CDR3, the DNA is TGTGCCAGCAGCCCAAGGCGCAGGGGCCCCTACAATGAGCAGTTCTTC.

The chain joins TRBV7-9 to TRBJ2-1; a possible D gene is TRBD2 (6 bases). The CDR3 spans 13 residues. V was cut by 5 bases and J by 10 bases, with 15 bases left in between. Looked up from germline, CDR1 is SEHNR and CDR2 is FQNEAQ (reference sequence). CDR3 DNA: TGTGCCAGCAGCGGCTGGGACTCCCACGAGCAGTTCTTC. It encodes CASSGWDSHEQFF. The whole variable domain, remainder taken from reference TRBV7-9 and TRBJ2-1, is DTGVSQNPRHKITKRGQNVTFRCDPISEHNRLYWYRQTLGQGPEFLTYFQNEAQLEKSRLLSDRFSAERPKGSFSTLEIQRTEQGDSAMYLCASSGWDSHEQFFGPGTRLTVL.

The chain carries TRBV2 and TRBJ2-5; D not resolved. The CDR3 is made up of 13 amino acids. The germline V gene has CDR1 SNHLY and CDR2 FYNNEI. V lost 3 bases and J 5 bases, leaving 10 bases between the germline ends. The CDR3 sequence: CASSDTLRETQYF. The CDR3 bases are TGTGCCAGCAGTGACACCCTCAGGGAGACCCAGTACTTC.

The J gene is TRBJ1-1, the V gene TRBV18; D uncertain. Trimming left V 3 bases short and J 0 bases short, with 11 bases between. Germline CDR1 and CDR2: KGHSH and LQKENI. The CDR3 length is 15 residues. CDR3 in DNA: TGTGCCAGCTCACCCAAGCAGCACATGAACACTGAAGCTTTCTTT. This encodes CASSPKQHMNTEAFF.

This clone occurred a few times. The chain links TRBV20-1 to TRBJ2-2; a possible D gene is TRBD2 (5 bases). V lost 3 bases and J 5 bases, leaving 16 bases between the germline ends. Germline-derived CDR1 and CDR2 are DFQATT and SNEGSKA (reference sequence). The CDR3 has 15 residues. This CDR3 reads CSASRREGWTGELFF. CDR3 in DNA: TGCAGTGCTAGTCGCCGGGAAGGGTGGACCGGGGAGCTGTTTTTT.

CDR3 in amino acids: CASRVPRSPEQFF. The DNA of the CDR3 is TGCGCCAGCAGGGTGCCGAGGTCCCCCGAGCAGTTCTTC. This chain connects TRBV5-1 to TRBJ2-1; D ambiguous. The CDR3 extends over 13 amino acids. V lost 5 bases and J 10 bases, leaving 16 bases between the germline ends. Germline assignment: CDR1 SGHRS and CDR2 YFSETQ.

The chain recombines TRBV7-2 with TRBJ1-5; no clear D. Germline V gene lookup returns CDR1 SGHTA and CDR2 FQGNSA. The V gene lost 5 bases and the J gene lost 0 bases, with 5 bases spanning the gap. The length of the CDR3 is 13 residues. CDR3 DNA: TGTGCCAGCAGCCTCGATAGCAATCAGCCCCAGCATTTT. Its protein product is CASSLDSNQPQHF.

The chain uses TRBV19 and TRBJ1-5, with D hard to call. Germline CDR1 and CDR2: LNHDA and SQIVND (reference sequence). The CDR3 is 11 amino acids. Trimming cost V 1 base and J 6 bases, with 1 base left between them. The CDR3, as DNA: TGTGCCAGTAGTATAGGTCAGCCCCAGCATTTT. This sequence encodes CASSIGQPQHF. Drawing the rest from reference TRBV19 and TRBJ1-5, the complete variable domain is DGGITQSPKYLFRKEGQNVTLSCEQNLNHDAMYWYRQDPGQGLRLIYYSQIVNDFQKGDIAEGYSVSREKKESFPLTVTSAQKNPTAFYLCASSIGQPQHFGDGTRLSIL.

The rearrangement joins TRBV5-1 to TRBJ2-3, with 10 nucleotides matching TRBD1. This CDR3 is built from 16 residues. Germline CDR1 is SGHRS and CDR2 is YFSETQ. J was trimmed by 2 bases and V by 4 bases; bases with no gene match: 7. CDR3 nucleotide sequence: TGCGCCAGCAGCCAGGACAGGGGGGATACCACAGATACGCAGTATTTT. This sequence encodes CASSQDRGDTTDTQYF.

V and J are TRBV28 and TRBJ2-5, with D unclear. The CDR3 extends over 10 amino acids. Trimming took 6 bases from V and 1 from J, leaving 0 bases between them. Germline CDR1 reads MDHEN; CDR2 reads SYDVKM. The CDR3 loop is CASSQETQYF. CDR3 bases: TGTGCCAGCAGCCAAGAGACCCAGTACTTC.

This chain joins TRBV19 and TRBJ1-1; maybe TRBD1 (6 bases). V dropped 9 bases and J dropped 1 base, with 9 bases sitting between them. The V gene's germline CDR1 is LNHDA and CDR2 SQIVND (reference sequence). This CDR3 spans 12 amino acids. The CDR3: CASGQWNTEAFF. The CDR3 bases are TGTGCCAGCGGACAGTGGAACACTGAAGCTTTCTTT.

CDR3 sequence (DNA): TGTGCCAGCAGCTTGGAAACAGGGTTAAACGCAATAGGCAATCAGCCCCAGCATTTT. This sequence encodes CASSLETGLNAIGNQPQHF. The chain recombines TRBV5-6 with TRBJ1-5; D perhaps matches TRBD1 (6 bases). The CDR3 consists of 19 residues. V was pared by 0 bases and J by 2 bases, with 21 bases between. Germline assignment: CDR1 SGHDT and CDR2 YYEEEE.